The present entry profiles one T cell receptor (beta chain) with its context. Its antigen is unknown. The junction departs from the called germline gene at one end, perhaps through a read error. The data are from a study of CD8 T cells in ankylosing spondylitis. Findings and limits, study-wide: Among TCR beta sequences, a motif of several highly homologous variants appeared characteristic of ankylosing spondylitis blood.

Germline CDR1 SGHDT, CDR2 YYEEEE. This CDR3 has 14 amino acids. MiXCR, run by TCRdb on the 5' RACE reads, gives a single entry per CDR3 protein. Of about 240,000 distinct CDR3 sequences in the sample, more than 20% were seen once. The rearrangement joins TRBV5-6 to TRBJ2-5; perhaps TRBD2 as D (6 bases). Specimen: blood, either unsorted or a sorted T cell fraction (not recorded which). The origin of this receptor is a male donor with ankylosing spondylitis or in good health (not recorded which). The CDR3, as DNA: TGTGCCAGCAGCGATGGGGGGAGTGTGGAGACACAGTACTTC. Its protein is CASSDGGSVETQYF.